Following are 13 T cell receptor beta chains from one sample sequenced in a study of vaccination effects on CD4 cells after COVID-19. Here immunoSEQ multiplex PCR was the method, and the copy in TCRdb shows in-frame clones only, minus some. The sample carries 47,000 or so clones, about three quarters recorded once. Once cultured for roughly ten days, the cells underwent separation to obtain CD4+ T cells. The cohort was immunized with two doses of either the BNT162b2 or mRNA-1273 vaccine. For these TCRs, the target antigens are not known. Source: CD4+ T cells from PBMCs cultured without peptide, taken after COVID-19 vaccination. All receptors come from a human donor who received a COVID-19 vaccine.

V is TRBV4-1 and J is TRBJ2-1; the D gene is possibly TRBD2 (5 bases). This CDR3 is built from 15 residues. With 1 base removed from V and 9 bases from J, the gap between germline ends came to 16 bases. CDR1 MGHRA and CDR2 YSYEKL come from the germline V gene. Written as DNA, the CDR3 is TGCGCCAGCAGCCAAGTGCTACAAACACGGGGTGAGCAGTTCTTC. Translated: CASSQVLQTRGEQFF.

This clone has just a few counts. The J gene is TRBJ2-2, the V gene TRBV5-1, with 14 bases matching TRBD2. With V trimmed by 1 base and J by 7 bases, 6 bases remained unmatched. Per the germline V gene, CDR1 is SGHRS and CDR2 is YFSETQ. This CDR3 spans 17 amino acids. CDR3 DNA sequence: TGCGCCAGCAGCTTGCGACTAGCGGGAGGGCTCGGCGGGGAGCTGTTTTTT. Protein: CASSLRLAGGLGGELFF.

The genes are TRBV14 and TRBJ1-1; D is undetermined. Germline lookup yields CDR1 SGHDN and CDR2 FVKESK. The V end was cut by 0 bases, the J end by 0 bases, with 2 bases between. The CDR3 consists of 13 residues. CDR3 loop: CASSQDLNTEAFF. CDR3 DNA: TGTGCCAGCAGCCAAGATCTGAACACTGAAGCTTTCTTT.

The rearrangement uses TRBV6-2 or TRBV6-3 and TRBJ2-3; TRBD1 matches at 9 bases. J lost 3 bases, V lost 6 bases, and 19 bases had no gene match. The CDR3 spans 19 residues. In germline, CDR1 is MNHEY, CDR2 SVGEGT. Written as DNA, the CDR3 is TGTGCCAGCAGACCTCAGGGACAGGGAACAGAAGGAGCGACAGATACGCAGTATTTT. Its protein is CASRPQGQGTEGATDTQYF.

This clone was counted between two and nine times. This CDR3 is also generated by other DNA sequences in the sample. This chain uses TRBV5-1 with TRBJ2-5; no firm D call. Germline loops: CDR1 SGHRS, CDR2 YFSETQ. Trimming pared 2 bases from V and 2 bases from J, leaving 4 bases between. The CDR3 is 12 residues long. The CDR3 DNA reads as TGCGCCAGCAGCTTTGATCAAGAGACCCAGTACTTC. It yields the protein CASSFDQETQYF.

The CDR3 sequence is CASRRGDRSYEQYF. As DNA, the CDR3 is TGTGCCAGCAGGAGAGGGGACAGGTCCTACGAGCAGTACTTC. J is TRBJ2-7 and V is TRBV2; 8 bases match TRBD1. This CDR3 has 14 residues. CDR1 and CDR2 (germline): SNHLY, FYNNEI. The trim removed 6 bases at V and 1 base at J, leaving 5 bases unmatched.

The chain is built from TRBV5-4 and TRBJ2-1; 9 bases are a match to TRBD1. The J segment lost 9 bases and the V segment lost 3 bases, leaving 7 bases of the junction unmatched. Germline V gene lookup returns CDR1 SGHNT and CDR2 YYREEE (reference sequence). The CDR3 is made up of 14 amino acids. The DNA for the CDR3 is TGTGCCAGCAGCTCAGACAGGGGGGTGGGTGAGCAGTTCTTC. This gives the protein CASSSDRGVGEQFF.

The DNA of the CDR3 is TGTGCCAGTAGGATGGGACAGGAAAGAAGTCAGCCCCAGCATTTT. It yields the protein CASRMGQERSQPQHF. The V gene is TRBV19, the J gene TRBJ1-5; 8 nucleotides line up with TRBD1. The CDR3 is made up of 15 amino acids. Germline V lookup: CDR1 LNHDA, CDR2 SQIVND (reference sequence). V dropped 6 bases and J dropped 6; count of bases not matched to a gene: 10.

The chain uses TRBV6-5 and TRBJ1-1; 9 bases agree with TRBD1. Germline V gene sequence: CDR1 MNHEY, CDR2 SVGAGI. V shed 7 bases and J 5 bases; nucleotides not matched to a gene: 5. CDR3 length: 13 residues. The CDR3 is CASNIQGATEAFF. The CDR3 nucleotides are TGTGCCAGCAACATACAGGGGGCGACTGAAGCTTTCTTT.

The rearrangement uses TRBV5-1 and TRBJ2-1, with a tentative D call TRBD2 (7 bases). The germline V gene has CDR1 SGHRS and CDR2 YFSETQ. CDR3 size: 16 residues. Deletions cut 4 bases from V and 9 bases from J, with 23 bases between. The CDR3 bases are TGCGCCAGCAGCCCCGTGTTGGGTACGGGGGGCAGTGAGCAGTTCTTC. It codes for CASSPVLGTGGSEQFF.

This clone was counted a few times. The genes are TRBV11-3 and TRBJ2-7; perhaps TRBD1 as D (6 bases). V lost 2 bases to trimming and J lost 3 bases, with 11 bases between them. Germline lookup yields CDR1 SGHNT and CDR2 YENEEA. The CDR3 spans 14 residues. The CDR3 spells CASSLNQGSYEQYF. The CDR3, as DNA: TGTGCCAGCAGCTTAAACCAGGGGAGCTACGAGCAGTACTTC.

This clone has more than one count but fewer than ten. The rearrangement uses TRBV14 and TRBJ1-2; maybe TRBD1 (6 bases). The CDR3 covers 16 residues. The germline CDR1 and CDR2 sequences are SGHDN and FVKESK. Trimming removed 5 bases at V and 7 bases at J, with 23 bases between. CDR3 sequence reads: CASSVQGGGVVSGYTF. CDR3 DNA sequence: TGTGCCAGCAGCGTACAGGGAGGTGGTGTCGTGAGTGGCTACACCTTC.

This chain uses TRBV20-1 with TRBJ2-3; D not resolved. CDR3 length equals 11 residues. The V and J ends lost 6 bases and 2 bases respectively, with 6 bases between them. CDR1 and CDR2 (germline): DFQATT, SNEGSKA (reference sequence). The chain's CDR3 is CSAPITDTQYF. The CDR3 DNA reads as TGCAGTGCCCCAATCACAGATACGCAGTATTTT.